What follows is one T cell receptor (beta chain) and its context. What it binds is unknown. This sample was taken from a study of shared clonotypes between healthy human individuals. Study summary: The composition of the donors was two women and a few men aged 18 to 49. Study-wide findings and caveats: Sharing of clonotypes among donors was expected to vary with sequencing depth.

The germline CDR1 and CDR2 sequences are SGHVS and FQNEAQ. With V trimmed by 3 bases and J by 0 bases, 3 bases remained unmatched. The CDR3 loop spans 15 amino acids. Sorted subsets were amplified in replicate PCRs using about 200 ng DNA, tens of thousands of T cell genomes. Using immunoSEQ multiplex PCR, the repertoire was profiled, and TCRdb retains in-frame clones only, with some absent. Of millions of clones listed, 93% are singletons. CD45RO-negative, CCR7-positively selected cells formed the naive CD8 fraction, excluding terminally differentiated effector memory CD45RA+ cells. J is TRBJ2-7 and V is TRBV7-8, with TRBD1 matching over 9 bases. The sequencing sample was made of naive CD8+ T cells from PBMCs. This clonotype was obtained from a man aged 18 to 35 in good health. Some clones in this sample may be carry-over from other donors' samples. CDR3 sequence reads: CASSFPGQGSYEQYF. The CDR3 bases are TGTGCCAGCAGCTTTCCGGGACAGGGCTCCTACGAGCAGTACTTC.